The present TCR beta chain was sequenced within a study of T cells after yellow fever vaccination. Looking at the study overall: Any fraction with a low cell number was prepared using SMART-Seq v4 Ultra Low Input.

This clonotype was observed a few times. The antigen remains undetermined. Researchers made TCR cDNA using 5'RACE template switching, and this step added a universal primer site and UMIs. TCRdb analysed the 5' RACE reads with MiXCR anew, one entry per CDR3 protein. The sample has a few hundred thousand distinct CDR3 sequences, about a sixth seen once; the top ten hold 15% to 20%. Points from the study as a whole: Some clonotypes, a small share, were shared between CD4 and CD8 compartments.

Germline V gene lookup returns CDR1 GTSNPN and CDR2 SVGIG (reference sequence). Trimming shortened V by 6 bases and J by 1 base, and 4 bases separated the two germline ends. The CDR3 is made up of 11 amino acids. The chain recombines TRBV30 with TRBJ2-4; D is undetermined. The receptor was isolated from a man aged 18 to 30 who received the YFV17D yellow fever vaccine. Sequenced material: PBMCs, taken less than 6 days after the first yellow fever vaccination. In DNA form, the CDR3 reads TGTGCCTGTCAGGCCAAAAACATTCAGTACTTC. Its protein product is CACQAKNIQYF.